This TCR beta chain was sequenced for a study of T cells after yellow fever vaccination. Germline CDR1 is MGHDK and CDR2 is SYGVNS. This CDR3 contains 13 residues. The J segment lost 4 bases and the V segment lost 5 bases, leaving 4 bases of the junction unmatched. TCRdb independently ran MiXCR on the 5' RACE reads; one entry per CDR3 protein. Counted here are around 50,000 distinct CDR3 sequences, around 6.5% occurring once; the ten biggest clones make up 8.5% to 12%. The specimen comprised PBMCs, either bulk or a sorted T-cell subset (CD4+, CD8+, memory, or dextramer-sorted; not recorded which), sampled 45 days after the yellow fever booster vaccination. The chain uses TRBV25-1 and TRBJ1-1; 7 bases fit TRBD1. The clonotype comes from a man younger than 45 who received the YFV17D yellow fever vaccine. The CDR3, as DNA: TGTGCCAGCAGTCAGGGGGGAAGCACTGAAGCTTTCTTT. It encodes CASSQGGSTEAFF.